A selection of T cell receptor beta chains follows, all from one sample in a study of T cell responses to AZD1222 COVID-19 vaccine. Sequenced by immunoSEQ multiplex PCR; TCRdb stores in-frame clones only, minus some. This repertoire shows around 130,000 clones, roughly 90% found once; its top ten account for roughly 4.2%. Sequencing used peripheral blood, obtained 28 days after the second dose of the MenACWY control vaccine. The origin of the receptors is an adult who received the MenACWY meningococcal vaccine as a control. Both conserved end residues are part of each CDR3. A D gene is named only where the DNA matches it firmly. Where a row states a size, it is once, few, many or the class of an expanded clone; other rows omit it.

CASSLATGGGWGYTF	TRBV11-2	TRBJ1-2	NA	15	once
CAISGFSGTAGETQYF	TRBV10-3	TRBJ2-5	NA	16	NA
CASSPRGSTTEAFF	TRBV28	TRBJ1-1	NA	14	NA
CASSEYEGAYEQYF	TRBV25-1	TRBJ2-7	NA	14	NA
CAISPAYEQYF	TRBV10-3	TRBJ2-7	NA	11	NA
CATSDFGTGGTDTQYF	TRBV24-1	TRBJ2-3	NA	16	NA
CSVGQGGAYNEQFF	TRBV29-1	TRBJ2-1	NA	14	NA
CAWTGLAGDNEQFF	TRBV30	TRBJ2-1	TRBD2	14	NA
CASSPVGDWAGADTQYF	TRBV3-1/TRBV3-2	TRBJ2-3	TRBD2	17	NA
CASSQAAGGPRYF	TRBV3-1/TRBV3-2	TRBJ2-7	TRBD2	13	NA
CASSVSNEAFF	TRBV5-1	TRBJ1-1	NA	11	NA
CASSNRQIQETQYF	TRBV21-1	TRBJ2-5	NA	14	NA
CASSPIRSDTQYF	TRBV5-4	TRBJ2-3	NA	13	NA
CASSARTSHPNEQFF	TRBV9	TRBJ2-1	NA	15	NA
CASTIGQGYEQYF	TRBV11-2	TRBJ2-7	TRBD1	13	NA
CASRSTWDEQYF	TRBV5-1	TRBJ2-7	NA	12	NA
CATSFGGLVTDTQYF	TRBV24-1	TRBJ2-3	NA	15	NA
CASSPGTGRYNEQFF	TRBV5-1	TRBJ2-1	TRBD1	15	NA
CASSLGATSLDTGELFF	TRBV11-3	TRBJ2-2	NA	17	NA
CASSYGDTSNQPQHF	TRBV6-2/TRBV6-3	TRBJ1-5	NA	15	NA
CASSLKELAGYNEQFF	TRBV6-2/TRBV6-3	TRBJ2-1	TRBD2	16	NA
CASSLRGQGYTF	TRBV5-4	TRBJ1-2	NA	12	NA
CASTQGGSTNEKLFF	TRBV25-1	TRBJ1-4	TRBD1	15	NA
CASSYPQSSGNTIYF	TRBV6-6	TRBJ1-3	NA	15	NA
CASSKDWDTQYF	TRBV9	TRBJ2-3	NA	12	NA
CASSLEKGYSNQPQHF	TRBV28	TRBJ1-5	NA	16	NA
CASSNKRTDYNEQFF	TRBV7-9	TRBJ2-1	NA	15	NA
CASSLAGGNEQFF	TRBV7-2	TRBJ2-1	NA	13	NA
CASSLDRPPYEQYF	TRBV5-5	TRBJ2-7	NA	14	NA
CASSSVPSSYNEQFF	TRBV11-3	TRBJ2-1	NA	15	NA
CASSFRDTQYF	TRBV12-3/TRBV12-4	TRBJ2-3	NA	11	few
CASSPTGGQETQYF	TRBV18	TRBJ2-5	TRBD1	14	NA
CASRDMSGQGDYEQFF	TRBV28	TRBJ2-1	TRBD1	16	NA
CASAGSSYNEQFF	TRBV12-3/TRBV12-4	TRBJ2-1	NA	13	once
CASSVEGTGQPQHF	TRBV19	TRBJ1-5	NA	14	NA
CASSIYRRGLAGNTGELFF	TRBV19	TRBJ2-2	TRBD2	19	NA
CASSPPPGRLAKNIQYF	TRBV5-4	TRBJ2-4	NA	17	NA
CASSFGPGSPLHF	TRBV11-3	TRBJ1-6	NA	13	NA
CASSQGGQGVGELFF	TRBV3-1/TRBV3-2	TRBJ2-2	TRBD1	15	once
CASSYSRGGDPDTQYF	TRBV6-7	TRBJ2-3	NA	16	once
CAWSYWTGGYNEQYF	TRBV30	TRBJ2-7	TRBD1	15	NA
CARRLWQFF	TRBV3-1/TRBV3-2	TRBJ2-1	NA	9	NA
CASSPQGLDEAFF	TRBV18	TRBJ1-1	NA	13	NA
CASSLASFSLQPQHF	TRBV7-2	TRBJ1-5	NA	15	NA
CASSLRDRRETQYF	TRBV5-1	TRBJ2-5	TRBD1	14	NA
CSASRGDQPQHF	TRBV20-1	TRBJ1-5	NA	12	NA
CATSRGRDEQYF	TRBV15	TRBJ2-7	NA	12	NA
CASRSIRAEKNTGELFF	TRBV7-6	TRBJ2-2	NA	17	NA
CASSVGDPYEQYF	TRBV2	TRBJ2-7	NA	13	NA
CASSSGSPNQPQHF	TRBV5-8	TRBJ1-5	NA	14	NA
CASSPQGAPGSPLHF	TRBV11-1	TRBJ1-6	TRBD1	15	NA
CATLLSKDSYKLSGNTIYF	TRBV7-9	TRBJ1-3	NA	19	NA
CASSFHLAGGPSTDTQYF	TRBV5-1	TRBJ2-3	TRBD2	18	NA
CAISEKTGYNEQFF	TRBV10-3	TRBJ2-1	NA	14	NA
CASSLDRGTGTEAFF	TRBV5-5	TRBJ1-1	NA	15	few
CASSSGTGEYGELFF	TRBV27	TRBJ2-2	TRBD1	15	NA
CASSSFGLTSNQPQHF	TRBV19	TRBJ1-5	NA	16	once
CASSFQGRVDQPQHF	TRBV5-6	TRBJ1-5	NA	15	NA
CASSLVGQGAYGYTF	TRBV7-9	TRBJ1-2	TRBD1	15	NA
CASSSGTGIGATQYF	TRBV7-2	TRBJ2-3	TRBD1	15	NA